This T cell receptor beta chain was captured in a study of spatial heterogeneity in lung cancer. The CDR3 covers 16 residues. Stated time point: blood at routine non-recurrence follow-up after resection. This clonotype was found many times. A unique molecular identifier was attached to every TCR cDNA molecule. MiXCR, applied by TCRdb to the 5' RACE reads, yields one record per CDR3 protein. Here the sample spans some 41,000 distinct CDR3 sequences, 20% to 25% being singletons. The sequences come from PBMCs, collected at follow-up. The clonotype was recovered from a female donor with early-stage non-small cell lung cancer. The V and J genes are TRBV21-1 and TRBJ1-2; the table's D call, TRBD1, was not checked against the DNA. TRBV21-1 is classified as a pseudogene. Here the CDR3 reads CASTYEGQFRAYGYTF. The CDR3 DNA sequence: TGTGCCAGCACCTACGAGGGGCAATTTAGGGCATATGGCTACACCTTC.